This is a list of T cell receptor beta chains from one sample in a study of radiotherapy plus CTLA-4 blockade in lung cancer. Here immunoSEQ multiplex PCR was the method, and the copy in TCRdb shows in-frame clones only, minus some. The sample lists under 3,500 clones, more than 70% occurring once. Sample: tumor tissue, taken from a patient treated with radiotherapy plus ipilimumab. Source of these receptors: a human donor with non-small cell lung cancer that progressed on radiotherapy plus ipilimumab. CDR3s leave out the opening cysteine and the closing phenylalanine or tryptophan. The D gene is left open where the match is weak. For some rows the clone size is stated as once, few or many, or as a class when expanded; others skip it.

j_call d_call v_call clone_size cdr3_aa
TRBJ2-7 . TRBV4-3 . ASSQERQLEQY
TRBJ2-3 TRBD2 TRBV5-4 once ASSGSIAGGSTDTQY
TRBJ2-2 TRBD2 TRBV9 . ASSSGLAVNTGELF
TRBJ2-4 . TRBV28 . ASSQEASRDIQY
TRBJ2-1 . TRBV29-1 . SADGQLGDEQF
TRBJ2-3 TRBD2 TRBV5-4 few ASSSGLAADTQY
TRBJ1-3 . TRBV9 . ASSVGPGEGSGNTIY
TRBJ2-3 TRBD1 TRBV19 . ASSTTGGGTDTQY
TRBJ1-5 . TRBV19 . ASSIGSAREQPQH
TRBJ2-7 . TRBV5-7 . ASSTGSPYEQY
TRBJ1-3 . TRBV21-1 . ASSIGTGISGNTIY
TRBJ2-7 . TRBV6-1 . ATAGKGEGTYEQY
TRBJ2-3 . TRBV7-8 once ASSSGTLTDTQY
TRBJ1-4 TRBD1 TRBV9 . ASSSGQGREKLF
TRBJ2-3 . TRBV6-5 . ASSSTDSSTDTQY
TRBJ2-2 TRBD2 TRBV4-1 . ASSQVWLAGGQNTGELF
TRBJ2-4 . TRBV7-9 . ASSLFGGPPQNIQY